This passage covers 9 T cell receptor beta chains from one sample sequenced in a study of vaccination and CD4 T cells after COVID-19. Time point defined: late sampling 161 to 241 days after vaccination in three convalescent patients. As to treatment: roughly 10-day PBMC culture with coronavirus spike peptide pools or control peptides (ViraFEST assay). Oncomine TCR Beta short-read sequencing was applied to DNA from cultured CD4+ T cells. TCRdb ran MiXCR on the PCR reads and lists one entry per CDR3 protein. Among about 23,000 distinct CDR3 sequences listed, under 40% were seen once. For these TCRs, the target antigens are not known. Here the sequenced sample was CD4+ T cells from blood, cultured in vitro, taken about 7 months after SARS-CoV-2 vaccination. The receptors shown here come from a human donor who had recovered from COVID-19.

The sample holds a few counts of this clonotype. The rearrangement joins TRBV7-2 to TRBJ2-7; tentative D call: TRBD2 (6 bases). Germline CDR1 is SGHTA and CDR2 is FQGNSA. The CDR3 has 13 residues. Trimming left V 9 bases short and J 3 bases short, with 15 bases between. The CDR3, as DNA: TGTGCCAGTACCGAAAGCGGGTTCTACGAGCAGTACTTC. It yields the protein CASTESGFYEQYF.

To note about this clonotype: The junction differs from germline at one of its ends, possibly a read error. The chain links TRBV7-2 to TRBJ2-7; D unclear. CDR3 size: 12 residues. Looked up from germline, CDR1 is SGHTA and CDR2 is FQGNSA. In nucleotides, the CDR3 is TGTGCCAGCGGCTTAGTCCGGTACGAGCAGTACTTC. Translating gives CASGLVRYEQYF.

This clonotype was seen a handful of times. This chain uses TRBV15 with TRBJ2-5, with 10 bases fitting TRBD2. Trimming cost V 1 base and J 2 bases; bases outside gene matches: 19. The CDR3 extends over 21 amino acids. Germline values: CDR1 LNHNV, CDR2 YYDKDF (reference sequence). CDR3 DNA: TGTGCCACCAGCAGAGGGCCTAGCGGGAGCTTGGTGGCCGTGGAACAAGAGACCCAGTACTTC. Amino acid sequence: CATSRGPSGSLVAVEQETQYF.

The chain has TRBV27 and TRBJ2-3; 10 nucleotides align to TRBD1. V was clipped by 5 bases and J by 5 bases; unmatched bases: 7. CDR1 is MNHEY and CDR2 is SMNVEV in the germline V gene (reference sequence). This CDR3 region has 15 residues. The CDR3 reads CASSHRDRGLDTQYF. CDR3 nucleotide sequence: TGTGCCAGCAGTCACCGGGACAGGGGTCTAGATACGCAGTATTTT.

This clonotype was observed a handful of times. The rearrangement links TRBV21-1 to TRBJ1-2; the DNA was not used to check the table's D call, TRBD1. TRBV21-1 is noted as a pseudogene. The CDR3 spans 14 residues. CDR3 in DNA: TGTGCCAGCAGCAACCACAGGGGTCGAAATGGCTACACCTTC. This sequence encodes CASSNHRGRNGYTF.

In its sample, this clonotype was seen a few times. The chain carries TRBV18 and TRBJ2-5; 7 bases match TRBD1. V lost 4 bases, J lost 5 bases, and 7 bases stayed unmatched. The germline V gene has CDR1 KGHSH and CDR2 LQKENI. The length of the CDR3 is 14 residues. CDR3 loop: CASSRQGRTETQYF. The CDR3 region has the DNA TGTGCCAGCTCACGACAGGGTCGTACGGAGACCCAGTACTTC.

This clonotype was recorded a few times. The chain links TRBV20-1 to TRBJ1-1, with 7 bases matching TRBD1. The germline gives CDR1 DFQATT, CDR2 SNEGSKA (reference sequence). CDR3 length equals 13 residues. Trimming removed 5 bases from V and 4 bases from J; junction bases left unmatched: 7. The CDR3 DNA reads as TGCAGTGCTCCTCGACAGGGAAGCACTGAAGCTTTCTTT. This codes for CSAPRQGSTEAFF.

This chain joins TRBV20-1 and TRBJ1-3; 8 bases map to TRBD1. The CDR3 is made up of 14 amino acids. The V gene's germline CDR1 is DFQATT and CDR2 SNEGSKA (reference sequence). With V trimmed by 4 bases and J by 5 bases, 7 bases remained unmatched. Here the CDR3 reads CSATGQDGRNTIYF. The CDR3 region has the DNA TGCAGTGCTACGGGACAGGATGGAAGAAACACCATATATTTT.

The gene calls are TRBV6-1 and TRBJ1-1, with D hard to call. Trimming took 6 bases from V and 1 from J, leaving 9 bases between them. Germline lookup yields CDR1 MNHNS and CDR2 SASEGT. This CDR3 is 13 amino acids long. The chain's CDR3 is CASRVSWNTEAFF. The CDR3 DNA reads TGTGCCAGCAGAGTAAGTTGGAACACTGAAGCTTTCTTT.